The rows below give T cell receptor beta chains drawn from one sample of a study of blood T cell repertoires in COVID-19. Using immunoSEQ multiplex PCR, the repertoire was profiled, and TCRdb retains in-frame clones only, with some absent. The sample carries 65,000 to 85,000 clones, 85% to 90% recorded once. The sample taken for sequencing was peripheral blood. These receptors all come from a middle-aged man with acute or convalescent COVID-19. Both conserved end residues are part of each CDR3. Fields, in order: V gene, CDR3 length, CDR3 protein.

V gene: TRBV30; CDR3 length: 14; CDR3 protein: CAWMGGQELYEQYF
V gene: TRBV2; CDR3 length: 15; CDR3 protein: CASMWDRVSNQPQHF
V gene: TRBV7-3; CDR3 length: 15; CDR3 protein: CASRQTGDSYNEQFF
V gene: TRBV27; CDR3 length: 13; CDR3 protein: CASSAPGTGELFF
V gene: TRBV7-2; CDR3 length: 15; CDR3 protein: CATGLAGGRNYEQYF
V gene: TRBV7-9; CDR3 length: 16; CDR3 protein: CASSSGTSGSHETQYF
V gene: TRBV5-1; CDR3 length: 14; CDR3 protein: CASSSSGTSYEQYF
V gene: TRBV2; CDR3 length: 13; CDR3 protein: CASKRTSTDTQYF
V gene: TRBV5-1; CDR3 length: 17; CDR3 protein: CASREGTGGDAAHGYTF
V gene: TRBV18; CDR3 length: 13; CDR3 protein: CASSRTQQETQYF